This TCR beta chain came from a study of cytomegalovirus exposure and HLA in healthy donors. Study-wide findings and caveats: One later analysis, an examination of the 120 or so validation repertoires, found that first-cohort TCR clusters tended to co-occur in them. For most TCR sequences rarity was the rule, although some public TCRs occurred in many donors.

The table came from immunoSEQ multiplex PCR; TCRdb's copy has only in-frame clones and leaves some out. The sample consists of 250,000 to 400,000 clones, roughly 90% of them appearing once. This clone was recorded only once. What it recognizes is unknown. Between the trimmed V and J ends, which lost 10 bases and 8 bases, there was a span of 22 bases. In germline, CDR1 is MNHEY, CDR2 SVGAGI. The CDR3 has 14 residues. The sequenced sample consisted of PBMCs. The sequence derives from a man aged 30-40 years in good health and CMV-seronegative. The rearrangement links TRBV6-5 to TRBJ2-3; tentative D call: TRBD1 (6 bases). Here the CDR3 DNA reads TGTGCCACCCAAATACAGGGTTTACATGGTACGCAGTATTTT. This sequence encodes CATQIQGLHGTQYF.